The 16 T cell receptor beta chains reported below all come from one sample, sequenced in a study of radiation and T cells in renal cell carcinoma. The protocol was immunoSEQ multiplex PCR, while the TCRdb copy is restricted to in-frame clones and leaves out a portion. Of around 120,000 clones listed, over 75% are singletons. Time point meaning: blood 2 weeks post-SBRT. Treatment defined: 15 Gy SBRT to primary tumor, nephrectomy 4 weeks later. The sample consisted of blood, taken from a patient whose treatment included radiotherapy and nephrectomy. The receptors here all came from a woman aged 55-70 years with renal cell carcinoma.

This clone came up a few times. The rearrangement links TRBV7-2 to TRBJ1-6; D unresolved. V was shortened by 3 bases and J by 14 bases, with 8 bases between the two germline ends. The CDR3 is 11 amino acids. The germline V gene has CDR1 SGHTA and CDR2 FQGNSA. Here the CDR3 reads CASSLLRTLHF. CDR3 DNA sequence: TGTGCCAGCAGCTTGCTGAGGACCCTCCACTTT.

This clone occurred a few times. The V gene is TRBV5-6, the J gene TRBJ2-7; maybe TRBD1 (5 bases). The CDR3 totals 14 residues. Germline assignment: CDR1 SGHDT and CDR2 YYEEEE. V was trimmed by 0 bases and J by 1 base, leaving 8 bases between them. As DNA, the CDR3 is TGTGCCAGCAGCTTGGAAGGGGCATCCTACGAGCAGTACTTC. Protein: CASSLEGASYEQYF.

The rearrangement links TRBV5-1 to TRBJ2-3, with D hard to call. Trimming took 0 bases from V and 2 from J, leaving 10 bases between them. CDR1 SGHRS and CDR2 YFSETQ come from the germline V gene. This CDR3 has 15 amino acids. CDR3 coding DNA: TGCGCCAGCAGCTTGGAACAGCCTTTCACAGATACGCAGTATTTT. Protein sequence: CASSLEQPFTDTQYF.

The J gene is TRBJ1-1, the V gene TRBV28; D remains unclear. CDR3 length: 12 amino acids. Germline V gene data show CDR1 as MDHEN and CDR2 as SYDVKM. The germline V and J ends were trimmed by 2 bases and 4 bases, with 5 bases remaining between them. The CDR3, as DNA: TGTGCCAGCAGTTTACCGCTCACTGAAGCTTTCTTT. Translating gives CASSLPLTEAFF. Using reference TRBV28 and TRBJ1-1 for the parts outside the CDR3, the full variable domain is DVKVTQSSRYLVKRTGEKVFLECVQDMDHENMFWYRQDPGLGLRLIYFSYDVKMKEKGDIPEGYSVSREKKERFSLILESASTNQTSMYLCASSLPLTEAFFGQGTRLTVV.

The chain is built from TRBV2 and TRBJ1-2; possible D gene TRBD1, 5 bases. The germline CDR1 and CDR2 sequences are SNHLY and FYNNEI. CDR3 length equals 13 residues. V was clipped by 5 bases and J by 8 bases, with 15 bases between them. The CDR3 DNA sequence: TGTGCCAGCAGTAAATGGTCGGGGGAGGGCTACACCTTC. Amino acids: CASSKWSGEGYTF.

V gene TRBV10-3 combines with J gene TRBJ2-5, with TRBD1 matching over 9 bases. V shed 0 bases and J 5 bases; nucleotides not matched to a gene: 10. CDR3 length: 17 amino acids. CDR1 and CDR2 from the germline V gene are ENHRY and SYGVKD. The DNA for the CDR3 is TGTGCCATCAGTGAGTCGATTACCGGGACAGGGAGGGAGACCCAGTACTTC. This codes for CAISESITGTGRETQYF.

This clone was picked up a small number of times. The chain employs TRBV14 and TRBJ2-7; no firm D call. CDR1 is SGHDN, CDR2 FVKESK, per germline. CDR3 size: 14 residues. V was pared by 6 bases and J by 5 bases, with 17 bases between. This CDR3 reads CASSYLPAANEQYF. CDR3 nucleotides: TGTGCCAGCAGTTACCTCCCCGCGGCGAACGAGCAGTACTTC.

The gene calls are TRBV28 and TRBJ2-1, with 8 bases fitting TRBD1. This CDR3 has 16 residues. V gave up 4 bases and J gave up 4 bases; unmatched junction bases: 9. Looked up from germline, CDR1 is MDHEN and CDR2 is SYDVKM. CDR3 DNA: TGTGCCAGCAGTTCGCCCCGGACAGGGACGTACAATGAGCAGTTCTTC. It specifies CASSSPRTGTYNEQFF.

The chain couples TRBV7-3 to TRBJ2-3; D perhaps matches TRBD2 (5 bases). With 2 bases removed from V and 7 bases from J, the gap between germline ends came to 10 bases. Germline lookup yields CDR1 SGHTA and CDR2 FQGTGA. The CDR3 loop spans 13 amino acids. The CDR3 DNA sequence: TGTGCCAGCAGCTTAGTGGCCGGGAATACGCAGTATTTT. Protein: CASSLVAGNTQYF.

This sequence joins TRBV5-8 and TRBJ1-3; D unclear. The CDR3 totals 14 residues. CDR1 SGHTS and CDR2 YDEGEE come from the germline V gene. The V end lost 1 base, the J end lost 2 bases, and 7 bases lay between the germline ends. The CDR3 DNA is TGTGCCAGCAGCTTGCCCGGGACTGGAAACACCATATATTTT. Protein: CASSLPGTGNTIYF.

CDR3 nucleotide sequence: TGCGCCAGCAGCTTGGAGGTGAACACCGGGGAGCTGTTTTTT. It translates to CASSLEVNTGELFF. The gene calls are TRBV5-1 and TRBJ2-2; D is unresolved. Germline V gene lookup returns CDR1 SGHRS and CDR2 YFSETQ. The CDR3 totals 14 residues. The ends were cut back, 0 bases at V and 1 base at J, with 4 bases in the middle. Variable domain in full (rest from reference TRBV5-1 and TRBJ2-2): KAGVTQTPRYLIKTRGQQVTLSCSPISGHRSVSWYQQTPGQGLQFLFEYFSETQRNKGNFPGRFSGRQFSNSRSEMNVSTLELGDSALYLCASSLEVNTGELFFGEGSRLTVL.

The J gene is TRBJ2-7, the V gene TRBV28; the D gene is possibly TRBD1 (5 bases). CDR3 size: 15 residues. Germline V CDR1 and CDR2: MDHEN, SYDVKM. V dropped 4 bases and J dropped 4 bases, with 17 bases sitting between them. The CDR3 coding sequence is TGTGCCAGCAGTTCGCAGCAGGGTTTGGGTTACGAGCAGTACTTC. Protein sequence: CASSSQQGLGYEQYF.

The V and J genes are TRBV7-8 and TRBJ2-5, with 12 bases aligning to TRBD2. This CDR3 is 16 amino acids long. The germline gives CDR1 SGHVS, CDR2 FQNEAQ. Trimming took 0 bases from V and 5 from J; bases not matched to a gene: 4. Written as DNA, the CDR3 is TGTGCCAGCAGCTTAGCTCTAGCGGGAGGGCCGGAGACCCAGTACTTC. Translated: CASSLALAGGPETQYF.

The CDR3 bases are TGTGCCAGCAGCGTAGCTCTCGGGGCGGTCGGGACCCAGTACTTC. Protein sequence: CASSVALGAVGTQYF. This chain connects TRBV9 to TRBJ2-5; either TRBD1 or TRBD2 may supply D (5 bases each). The CDR3 is 15 amino acids. The V end lost 0 bases, the J end lost 7 bases, and 16 bases lay between the germline ends. Looked up from germline, CDR1 is SGDLS and CDR2 is YYNGEE.

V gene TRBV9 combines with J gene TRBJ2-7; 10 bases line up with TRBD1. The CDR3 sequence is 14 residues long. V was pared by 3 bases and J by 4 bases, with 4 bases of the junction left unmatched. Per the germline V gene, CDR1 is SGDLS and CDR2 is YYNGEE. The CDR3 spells CASSAGTGVYEQYF. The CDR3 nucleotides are TGTGCCAGCAGCGCCGGGACAGGGGTATACGAGCAGTACTTC.

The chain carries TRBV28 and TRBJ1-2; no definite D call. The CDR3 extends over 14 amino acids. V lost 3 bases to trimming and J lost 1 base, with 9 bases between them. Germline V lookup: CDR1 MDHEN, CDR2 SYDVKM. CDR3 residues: CASSFSNGNYGYTF. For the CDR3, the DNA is TGTGCCAGCAGTTTCAGCAACGGTAACTATGGCTACACCTTC.